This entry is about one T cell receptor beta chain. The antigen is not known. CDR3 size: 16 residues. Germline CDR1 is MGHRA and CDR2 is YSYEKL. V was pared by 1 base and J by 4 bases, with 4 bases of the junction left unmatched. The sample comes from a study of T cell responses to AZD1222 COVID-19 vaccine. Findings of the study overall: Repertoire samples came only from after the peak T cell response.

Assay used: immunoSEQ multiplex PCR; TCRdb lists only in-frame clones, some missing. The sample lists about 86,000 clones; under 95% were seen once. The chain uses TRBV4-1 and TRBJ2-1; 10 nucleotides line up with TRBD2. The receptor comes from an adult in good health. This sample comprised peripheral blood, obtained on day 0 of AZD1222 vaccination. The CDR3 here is CASSQVLAGGYNEQFF. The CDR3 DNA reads TGCGCCAGCAGCCAAGTCTTAGCGGGGGGATACAATGAGCAGTTCTTC.